This T cell receptor beta chain comes out of a study of Graves' ophthalmopathy and Graves' hyperthyroidism. Study background: A follow-up of 18 months without ophthalmopathy meant that hyperthyroidism was stable.

Diagnosis relied on clinical symptoms, serum thyroxine, TRAb, thyroid ultrasound and orbital computed tomography. V was clipped by 6 bases and J by 4 bases; unmatched bases: 9. In germline, CDR1 is SGHVS, CDR2 FQNEAQ. CDR3 length: 15 residues. Researchers took RNA transcripts and amplified TCR beta CDR3 regions from them. HTBI primers primed a first-round RT-PCR, and a second-round multiplex PCR followed. Via MiXCR, TCRdb re-called the multiplex PCR reads, giving one row per CDR3 protein. Of about 1.1 million distinct CDR3 sequences listed, about 40% are singletons. The TCR was taken from an adult man with Graves' hyperthyroidism. V is TRBV7-8 and J is TRBJ1-5; 7 positions agree with TRBD1. What was sequenced was peripheral blood or thyroid tissue (not recorded which). DNA for the CDR3: TGTGCCAGCAGTCGGGACAGCGGACCAAATCAGCCCCAGCATTTT. Its translation is CASSRDSGPNQPQHF.